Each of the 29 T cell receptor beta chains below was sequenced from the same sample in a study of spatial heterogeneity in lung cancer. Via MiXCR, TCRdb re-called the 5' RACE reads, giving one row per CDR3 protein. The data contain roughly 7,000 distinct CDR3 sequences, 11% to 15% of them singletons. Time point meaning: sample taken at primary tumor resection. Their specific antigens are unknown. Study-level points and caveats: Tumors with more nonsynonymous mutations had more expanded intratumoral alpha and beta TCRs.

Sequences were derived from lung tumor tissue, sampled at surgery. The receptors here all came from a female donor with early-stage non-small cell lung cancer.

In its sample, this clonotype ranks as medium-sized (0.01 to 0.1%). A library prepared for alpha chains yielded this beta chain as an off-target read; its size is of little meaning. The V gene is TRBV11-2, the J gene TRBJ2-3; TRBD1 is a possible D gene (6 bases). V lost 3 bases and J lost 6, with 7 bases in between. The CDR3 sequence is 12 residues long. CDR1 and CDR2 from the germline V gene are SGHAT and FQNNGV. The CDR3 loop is CASSFGQDTQYF. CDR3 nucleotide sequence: TGTGCCAGCAGCTTCGGACAGGATACGCAGTATTTT.

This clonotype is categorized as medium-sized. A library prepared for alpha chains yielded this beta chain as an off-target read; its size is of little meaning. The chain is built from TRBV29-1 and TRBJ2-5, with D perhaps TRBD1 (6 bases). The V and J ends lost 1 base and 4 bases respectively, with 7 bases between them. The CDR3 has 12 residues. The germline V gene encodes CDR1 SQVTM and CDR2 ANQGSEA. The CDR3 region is CSVEGRGETQYF. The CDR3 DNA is TGCAGCGTTGAAGGCAGGGGAGAGACCCAGTACTTC.

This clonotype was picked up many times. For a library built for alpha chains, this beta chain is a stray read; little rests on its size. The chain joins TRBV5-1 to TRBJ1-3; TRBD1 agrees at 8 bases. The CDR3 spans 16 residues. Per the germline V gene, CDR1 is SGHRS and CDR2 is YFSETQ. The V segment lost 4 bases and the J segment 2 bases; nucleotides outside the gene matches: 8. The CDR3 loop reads CASSHLQGAAGNTIYF. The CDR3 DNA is TGCGCCAGCAGCCATCTGCAGGGGGCGGCTGGAAACACCATATATTTT.

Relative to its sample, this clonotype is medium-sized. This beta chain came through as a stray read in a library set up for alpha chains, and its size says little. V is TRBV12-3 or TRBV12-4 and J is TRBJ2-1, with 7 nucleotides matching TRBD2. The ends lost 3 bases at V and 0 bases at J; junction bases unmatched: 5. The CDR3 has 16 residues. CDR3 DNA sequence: TGTGCCAGCAGTTTTAGAGCGGGGTCCTCCTACAATGAGCAGTTCTTC. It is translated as CASSFRAGSSYNEQFF.

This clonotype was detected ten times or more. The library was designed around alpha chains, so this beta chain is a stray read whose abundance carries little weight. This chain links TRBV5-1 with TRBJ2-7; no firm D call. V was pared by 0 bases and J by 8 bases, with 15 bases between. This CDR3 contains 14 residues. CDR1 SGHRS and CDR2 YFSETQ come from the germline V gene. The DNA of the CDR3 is TGCGCCAGCAGCTTGGCCACAGAGGCGAGGAAGCAGTACTTC. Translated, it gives CASSLATEARKQYF.

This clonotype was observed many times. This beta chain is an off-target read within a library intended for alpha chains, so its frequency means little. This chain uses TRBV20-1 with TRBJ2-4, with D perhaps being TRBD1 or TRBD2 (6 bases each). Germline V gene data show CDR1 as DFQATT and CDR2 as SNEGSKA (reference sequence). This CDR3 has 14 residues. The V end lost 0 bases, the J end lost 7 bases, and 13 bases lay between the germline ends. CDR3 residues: CSARDGGPGNIQYF. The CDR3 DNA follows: TGCAGTGCTAGAGATGGGGGGCCGGGGAACATTCAGTACTTC.

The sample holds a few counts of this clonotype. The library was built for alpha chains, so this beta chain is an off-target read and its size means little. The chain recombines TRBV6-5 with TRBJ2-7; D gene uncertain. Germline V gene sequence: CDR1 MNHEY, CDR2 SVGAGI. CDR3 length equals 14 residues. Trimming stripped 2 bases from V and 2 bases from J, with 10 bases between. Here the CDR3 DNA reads TGTGCCAGCAGTTACCGCGGCCGAACCTACGAGCAGTACTTC. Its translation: CASSYRGRTYEQYF.

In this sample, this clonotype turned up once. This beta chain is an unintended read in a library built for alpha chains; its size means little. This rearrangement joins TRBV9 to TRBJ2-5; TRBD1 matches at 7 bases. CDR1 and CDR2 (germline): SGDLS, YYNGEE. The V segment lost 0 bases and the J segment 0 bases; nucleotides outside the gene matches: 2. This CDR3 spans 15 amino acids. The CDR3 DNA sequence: TGTGCCAGCAGCGTAGGAGGGACAGACCAAGAGACCCAGTACTTC. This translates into CASSVGGTDQETQYF.

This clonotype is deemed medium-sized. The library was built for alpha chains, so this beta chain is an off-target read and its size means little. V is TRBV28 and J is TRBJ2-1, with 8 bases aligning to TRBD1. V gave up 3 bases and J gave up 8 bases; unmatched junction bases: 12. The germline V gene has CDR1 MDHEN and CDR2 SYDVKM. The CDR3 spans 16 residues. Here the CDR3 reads CASSFLGQGWGDEQFF. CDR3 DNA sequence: TGTGCCAGCAGTTTCCTCGGACAGGGATGGGGCGATGAGCAGTTCTTC.

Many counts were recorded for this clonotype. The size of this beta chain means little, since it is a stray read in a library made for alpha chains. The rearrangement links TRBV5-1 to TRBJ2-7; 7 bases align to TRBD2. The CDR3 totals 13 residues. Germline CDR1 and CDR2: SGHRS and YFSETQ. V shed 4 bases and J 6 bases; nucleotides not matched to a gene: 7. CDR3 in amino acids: CASSPLGGFEQYF. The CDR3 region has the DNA TGCGCCAGCAGCCCGCTGGGGGGGTTCGAGCAGTACTTC.

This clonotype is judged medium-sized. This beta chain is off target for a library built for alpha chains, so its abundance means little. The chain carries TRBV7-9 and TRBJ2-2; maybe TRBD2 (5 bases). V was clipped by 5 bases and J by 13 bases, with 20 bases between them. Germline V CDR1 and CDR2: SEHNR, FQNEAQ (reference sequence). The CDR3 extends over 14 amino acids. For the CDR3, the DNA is TGTGCCAGCAGCCCCGAAAGGACTCCTATGGGGCTGTTTTTT. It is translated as CASSPERTPMGLFF.

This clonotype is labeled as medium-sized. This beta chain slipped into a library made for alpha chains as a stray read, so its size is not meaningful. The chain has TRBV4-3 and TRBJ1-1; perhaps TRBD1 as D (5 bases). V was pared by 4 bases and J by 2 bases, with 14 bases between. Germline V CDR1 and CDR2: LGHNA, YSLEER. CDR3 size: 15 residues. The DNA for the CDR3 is TGCGCCAGCAGCCGAGAGTACGGGGCTAACACTGAAGCTTTCTTT. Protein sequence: CASSREYGANTEAFF.

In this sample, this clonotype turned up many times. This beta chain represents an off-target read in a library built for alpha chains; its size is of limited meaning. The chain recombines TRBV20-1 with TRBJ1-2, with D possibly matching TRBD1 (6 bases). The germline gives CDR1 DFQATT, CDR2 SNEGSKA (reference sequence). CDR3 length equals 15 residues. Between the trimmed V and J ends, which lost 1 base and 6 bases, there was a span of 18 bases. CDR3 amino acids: CSARVLSGTNHGYTF. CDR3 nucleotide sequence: TGCAGTGCTAGAGTCCTCTCCGGGACAAATCATGGCTACACCTTC.

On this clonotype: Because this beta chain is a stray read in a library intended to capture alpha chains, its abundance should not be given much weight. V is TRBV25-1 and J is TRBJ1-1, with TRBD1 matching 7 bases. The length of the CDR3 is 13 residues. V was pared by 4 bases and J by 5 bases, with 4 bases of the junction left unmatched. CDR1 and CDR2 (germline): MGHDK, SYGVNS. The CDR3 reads CASSVGTETEAFF. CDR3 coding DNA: TGTGCCAGCAGTGTGGGGACAGAGACTGAAGCTTTCTTT. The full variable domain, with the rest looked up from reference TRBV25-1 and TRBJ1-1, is EADIYQTPRYLVIGTGKKITLECSQTMGHDKMYWYQQDPGMELHLIHYSYGVNSTEKGDLSSESTVSRIRTEHFPLTLESARPSHTSQYLCASSVGTETEAFFGQGTRLTVV.

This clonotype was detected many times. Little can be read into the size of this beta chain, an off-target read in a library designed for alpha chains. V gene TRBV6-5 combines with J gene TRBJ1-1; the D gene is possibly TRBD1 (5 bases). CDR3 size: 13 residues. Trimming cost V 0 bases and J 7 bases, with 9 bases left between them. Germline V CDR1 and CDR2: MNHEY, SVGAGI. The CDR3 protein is CASSYSTGGEAFF. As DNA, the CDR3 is TGTGCCAGCAGTTACTCGACGGGGGGTGAAGCTTTCTTT.

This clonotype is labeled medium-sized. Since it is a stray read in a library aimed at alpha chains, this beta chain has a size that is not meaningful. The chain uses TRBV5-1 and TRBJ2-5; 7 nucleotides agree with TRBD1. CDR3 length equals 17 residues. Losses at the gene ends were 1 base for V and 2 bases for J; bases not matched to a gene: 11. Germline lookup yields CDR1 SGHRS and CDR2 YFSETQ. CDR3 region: CASSLLRTGLGQETQYF. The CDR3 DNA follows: TGCGCCAGCAGCTTGCTTCGGACAGGCCTGGGGCAAGAGACCCAGTACTTC.

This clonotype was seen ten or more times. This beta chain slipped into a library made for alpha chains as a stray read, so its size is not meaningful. The CDR3 DNA sequence: TGTGCCAGCAGTTACTCGATGGCTATCCGGGACACTGAAGCTTTCTTT. Protein product: CASSYSMAIRDTEAFF. The chain carries TRBV6-5 and TRBJ1-1; unclear D gene. CDR1 and CDR2 (germline): MNHEY, SVGAGI. Trimming took 0 bases from V and 3 from J, leaving 14 bases between them. CDR3 size: 16 residues.

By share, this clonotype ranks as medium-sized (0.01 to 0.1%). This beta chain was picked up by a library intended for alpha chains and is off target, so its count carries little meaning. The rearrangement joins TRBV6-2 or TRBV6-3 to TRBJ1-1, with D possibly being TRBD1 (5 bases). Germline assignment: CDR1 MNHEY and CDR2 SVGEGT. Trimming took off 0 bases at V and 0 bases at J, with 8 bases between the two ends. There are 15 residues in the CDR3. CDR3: CASSYSPGLNTEAFF. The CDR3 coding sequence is TGTGCCAGCAGTTACTCTCCGGGGCTGAACACTGAAGCTTTCTTT.

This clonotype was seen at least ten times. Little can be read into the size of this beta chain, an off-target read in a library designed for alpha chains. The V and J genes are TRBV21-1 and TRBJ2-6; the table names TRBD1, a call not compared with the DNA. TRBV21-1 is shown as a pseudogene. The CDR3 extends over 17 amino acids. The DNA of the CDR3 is TGTGCCAGCAGCAAAGTAGGGGTATCGACTGGGGCCAACGTCCTGACTTTC. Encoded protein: CASSKVGVSTGANVLTF.

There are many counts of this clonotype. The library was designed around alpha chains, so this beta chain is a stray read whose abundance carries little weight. CDR3 loop: CASSQDPPSGGWNEQFF. The DNA for the CDR3 is TGTGCCAGCAGCCAAGACCCACCTAGCGGGGGTTGGAATGAGCAGTTCTTC. The rearrangement joins TRBV4-2 to TRBJ2-1; 10 bases fit TRBD2. J lost 7 bases, V lost 0 bases, and 9 bases had no gene match. This CDR3 has 17 residues. Germline CDR1 reads LGHNA; CDR2 reads YNFKEQ.

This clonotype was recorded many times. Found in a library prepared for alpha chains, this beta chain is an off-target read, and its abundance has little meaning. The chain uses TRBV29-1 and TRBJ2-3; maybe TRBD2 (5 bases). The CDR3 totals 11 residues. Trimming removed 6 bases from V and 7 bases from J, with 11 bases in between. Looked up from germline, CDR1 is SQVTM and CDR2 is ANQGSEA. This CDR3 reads CSVEEAYTQYF. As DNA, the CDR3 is TGCAGCGTGGAGGAAGCTTATACGCAGTATTTT.

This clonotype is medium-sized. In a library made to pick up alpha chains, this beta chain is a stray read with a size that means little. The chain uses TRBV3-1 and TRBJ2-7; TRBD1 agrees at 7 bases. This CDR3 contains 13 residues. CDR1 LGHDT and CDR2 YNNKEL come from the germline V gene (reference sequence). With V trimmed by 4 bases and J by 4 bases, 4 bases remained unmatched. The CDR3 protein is CASSRGQRYEQYF. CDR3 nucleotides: TGTGCCAGCAGCCGGGGACAGCGATACGAGCAGTACTTC.

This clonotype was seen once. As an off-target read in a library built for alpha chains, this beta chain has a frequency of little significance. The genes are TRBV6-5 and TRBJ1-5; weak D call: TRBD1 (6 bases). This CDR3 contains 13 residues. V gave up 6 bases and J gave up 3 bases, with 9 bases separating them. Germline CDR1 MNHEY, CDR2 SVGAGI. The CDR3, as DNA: TGTGCCAGCAGCGGACAGTTCAATCAGCCCCAGCATTTT. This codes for CASSGQFNQPQHF.

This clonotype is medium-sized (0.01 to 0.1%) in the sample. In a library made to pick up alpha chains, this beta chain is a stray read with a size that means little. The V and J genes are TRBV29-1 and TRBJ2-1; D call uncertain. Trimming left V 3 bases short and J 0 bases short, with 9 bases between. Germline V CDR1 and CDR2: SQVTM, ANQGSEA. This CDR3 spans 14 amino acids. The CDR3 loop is CSVEPPRSYNEQFF. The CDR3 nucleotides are TGCAGCGTTGAGCCACCGCGCTCCTACAATGAGCAGTTCTTC.

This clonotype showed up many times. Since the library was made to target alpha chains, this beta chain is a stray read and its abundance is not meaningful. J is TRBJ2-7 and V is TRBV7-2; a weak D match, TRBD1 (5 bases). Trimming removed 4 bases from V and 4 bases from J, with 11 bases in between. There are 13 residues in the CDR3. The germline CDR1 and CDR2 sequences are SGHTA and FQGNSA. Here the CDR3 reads CASSSRAAYEQYF. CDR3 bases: TGTGCCAGCAGCTCCAGGGCGGCTTACGAGCAGTACTTC.

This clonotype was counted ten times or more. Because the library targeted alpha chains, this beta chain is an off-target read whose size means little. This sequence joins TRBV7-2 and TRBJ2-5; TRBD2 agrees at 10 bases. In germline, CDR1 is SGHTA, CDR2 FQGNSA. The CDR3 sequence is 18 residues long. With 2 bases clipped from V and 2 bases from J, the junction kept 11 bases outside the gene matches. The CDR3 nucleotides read TGTGCCAGCAGCTTAAACCCCTTCCTAGCGGGGGTACAAGAGACCCAGTACTTC. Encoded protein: CASSLNPFLAGVQETQYF.

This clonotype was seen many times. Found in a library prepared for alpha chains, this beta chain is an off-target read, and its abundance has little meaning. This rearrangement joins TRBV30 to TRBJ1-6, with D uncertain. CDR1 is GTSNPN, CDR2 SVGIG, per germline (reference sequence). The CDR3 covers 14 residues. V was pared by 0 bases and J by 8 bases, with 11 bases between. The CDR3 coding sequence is TGTGCCTGGAGTGTGGGCAGTGACTATTCACCCCTCCACTTT. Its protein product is CAWSVGSDYSPLHF.

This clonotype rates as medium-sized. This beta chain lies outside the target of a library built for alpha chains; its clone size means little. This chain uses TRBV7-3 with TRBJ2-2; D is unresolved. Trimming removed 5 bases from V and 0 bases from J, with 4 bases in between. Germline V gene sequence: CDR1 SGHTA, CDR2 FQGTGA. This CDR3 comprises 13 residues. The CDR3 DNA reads TGTGCCAGCAGCCTCTCGAACACCGGGGAGCTGTTTTTT. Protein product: CASSLSNTGELFF.

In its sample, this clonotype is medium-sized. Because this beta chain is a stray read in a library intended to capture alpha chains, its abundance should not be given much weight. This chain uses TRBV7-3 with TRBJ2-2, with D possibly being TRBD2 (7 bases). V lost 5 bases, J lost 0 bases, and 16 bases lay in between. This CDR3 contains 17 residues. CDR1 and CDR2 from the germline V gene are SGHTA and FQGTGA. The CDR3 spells CASSPRGANSNTGELFF. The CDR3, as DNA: TGTGCCAGCAGCCCCCGGGGGGCCAATTCGAACACCGGGGAGCTGTTTTTT.